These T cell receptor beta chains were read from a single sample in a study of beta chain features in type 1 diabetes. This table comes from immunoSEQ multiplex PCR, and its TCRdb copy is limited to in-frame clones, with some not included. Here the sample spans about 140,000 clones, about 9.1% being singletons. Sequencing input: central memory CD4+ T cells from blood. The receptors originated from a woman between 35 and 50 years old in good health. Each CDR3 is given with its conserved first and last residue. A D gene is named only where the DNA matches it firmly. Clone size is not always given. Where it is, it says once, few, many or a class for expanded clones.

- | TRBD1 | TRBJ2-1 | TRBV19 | TGTGCCAGTAGGACAGGGGGGTCGACCAATGAGCAGTTCTTC | CASRTGGSTNEQFF
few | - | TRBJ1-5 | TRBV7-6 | TGTGCCAGCAGCTTAGGAACAGGTTACAATCAGCCCCAGCATTTT | CASSLGTGYNQPQHF
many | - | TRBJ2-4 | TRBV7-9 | TGTGCCAGCAGCTTAGCAGAAGGCTCGGGCATTCAGTACTTC | CASSLAEGSGIQYF
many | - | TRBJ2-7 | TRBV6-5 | TGTGCCAGCAGTTACAACAGGGCATCTTACGAGCAGTACTTC | CASSYNRASYEQYF
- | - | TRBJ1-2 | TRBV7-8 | TGTGCCAGCAGCTTCCGGCAGGGGAACTATGGCTACACCTTC | CASSFRQGNYGYTF
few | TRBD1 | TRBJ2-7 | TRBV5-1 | TGCGCCAGCAGCTTAAAAACTGGACAGGGCTACGAGCAGTACTTC | CASSLKTGQGYEQYF
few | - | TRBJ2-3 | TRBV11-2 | TGTGCCAGCAGCTTAGTGAGGCGGGCGGACACGCAGTATTTT | CASSLVRRADTQYF
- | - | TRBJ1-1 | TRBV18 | TGTGCCAGCTCACCAGACTCCGGAGCGAACACTGAAGCTTTCTTT | CASSPDSGANTEAFF
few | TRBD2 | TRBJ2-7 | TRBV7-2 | TGTGCCAGCAGCACGGGACTAGGACTGCAGAGGGAGCAGTACTTC | CASSTGLGLQREQYF
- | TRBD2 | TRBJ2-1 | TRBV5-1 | TGCGCCAGCAGCGTAGGGACTAGCGGTTACAATGAGCAGTTCTTC | CASSVGTSGYNEQFF
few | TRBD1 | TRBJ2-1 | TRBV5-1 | TGCGCCAGCAGTCTGGGACAGGGACGTAATGAGCAGTTCTTC | CASSLGQGRNEQFF
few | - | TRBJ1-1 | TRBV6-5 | TGTGCCAGCAGTTACAACGGGGTCGTGGAAGCTTTCTTT | CASSYNGVVEAFF
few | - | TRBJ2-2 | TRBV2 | TGTGCCAGCAGCCTCAGTGTTATAAACACCGGGGAGCTGTTTTTT | CASSLSVINTGELFF
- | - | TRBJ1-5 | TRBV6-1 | TGTGCCAGCAGTGCGGGTAATCAGCCCCAGCATTTT | CASSAGNQPQHF
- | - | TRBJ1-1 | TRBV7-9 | TGTGCCAGCAGCTTAGACAGGGCTGGGACTGAAGCTTTCTTT | CASSLDRAGTEAFF
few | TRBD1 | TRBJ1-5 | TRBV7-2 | TGTGCCAGCAGCTTAGCGCCCAGGGGGTCCGGCCAGCCCCAGCATTTT | CASSLAPRGSGQPQHF
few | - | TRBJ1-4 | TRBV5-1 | TGCGCCAGCAGTGCAGACAGTACCAATGAAAAACTGTTTTTT | CASSADSTNEKLFF
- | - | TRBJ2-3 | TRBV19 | TGTGCCAGTGTTCGGGGCGGGGGCACAGATACGCAGTATTTT | CASVRGGGTDTQYF
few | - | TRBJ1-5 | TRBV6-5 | TGTGCCAGCCGCGCAGGGGTTTATAGCAATCAGCCCCAGCATTTT | CASRAGVYSNQPQHF
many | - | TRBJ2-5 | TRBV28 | TGTGCCAGCTTGCCGGGAGACCAAGAGACCCAGTACTTC | CASLPGDQETQYF
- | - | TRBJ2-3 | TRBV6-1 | TGTGCCAGCAGCCCCGGGGGAATGACAGATACGCAGTATTTT | CASSPGGMTDTQYF
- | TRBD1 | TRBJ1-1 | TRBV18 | TGTGCCAGCTCACCACAAAGGGGGCTGATGAACACTGAAGCTTTCTTT | CASSPQRGLMNTEAFF
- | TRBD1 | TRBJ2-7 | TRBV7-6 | TGTGCCAGCAGCCCGGGACAGGCCTCCTACGAGCAGTACTTC | CASSPGQASYEQYF
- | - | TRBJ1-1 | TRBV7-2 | TGTGCCAGCAGCTTAGGCCCGACACTGGGAGCTGAAGCTTTCTTT | CASSLGPTLGAEAFF
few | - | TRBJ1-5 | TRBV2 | TGTGCCAGCAGCGGCCGGGGAGGGAGAGGCAATCAGCCCCAGCATTTT | CASSGRGGRGNQPQHF